The clone carrying this T cell receptor beta chain was picked up one time. Study processing details: Reference gene primer amplification yielded estimated nucleated cell counts. The protocol was immunoSEQ multiplex PCR, while the TCRdb copy is restricted to in-frame clones and leaves out a portion. The V and J calls and clone size are taken from that table; D and trimming were inferred from the DNA. The profile shows about 170,000 clones, 85% to 90% of them singletons. The sample is drawn from a study of blood T cell repertoires in COVID-19. At the level of the study: There were acute and convalescent COVID-19 samples, and they came from the United States, Italy and Spain. From T cells, B-cell-depleted T cells, or PBMCs came the material, which was cDNA or gDNA.

The sequence derives from a woman aged 80 or over in a cohort sampled during active or convalescent COVID-19. The sample consisted of peripheral blood.

This chain's CDR3 is CAWSPGILETQYF. The CDR3 nucleotides are TGTGCCTGGAGTCCAGGGATACTAGAGACCCAGTACTTC. The chain links TRBV30 to TRBJ2-5, with D possibly matching TRBD1 (5 bases). The V gene lost 2 bases and the J gene lost 4 bases, with 11 bases spanning the gap. The CDR3 runs 13 residues. Germline V CDR1 and CDR2: GTSNPN, SVGIG (reference sequence).